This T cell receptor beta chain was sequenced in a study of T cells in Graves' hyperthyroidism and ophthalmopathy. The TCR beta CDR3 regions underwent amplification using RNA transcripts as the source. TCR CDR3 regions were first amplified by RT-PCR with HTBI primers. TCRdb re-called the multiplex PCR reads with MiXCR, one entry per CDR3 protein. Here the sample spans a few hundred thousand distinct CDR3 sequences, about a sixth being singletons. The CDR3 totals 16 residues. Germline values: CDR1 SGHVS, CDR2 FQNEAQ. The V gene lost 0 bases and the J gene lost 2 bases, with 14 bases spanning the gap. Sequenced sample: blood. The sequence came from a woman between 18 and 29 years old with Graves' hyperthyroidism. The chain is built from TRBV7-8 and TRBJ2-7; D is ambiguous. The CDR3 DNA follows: TGTGCCAGCAGCTTAGCGCATGGCCCCGAGCCCTACGAGCAGTACTTC. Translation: CASSLAHGPEPYEQYF.